This section outlines one T cell receptor (beta chain) sequence together with its context. Its antigen is currently not known. Read sequence stops 3 residues before the CDR3 end, and the germline J gene provides the missing end. This sample is part of a study of T cells in women clearing cervical HPV infection (dated 2018 in TCRdb). Regarding the complete study: Cases were approximately 25 women with histologically confirmed HPV16-related CIN3 or worse, including a couple of invasive cancers. Blood from cases was collected at the visit where the lesion was first found, while blood from controls was collected once the infection could no longer be detected. For cases, the median interval between lesion detection and blood sampling was about 150 days, with an interquartile range of about 85 to 220 days. In the parent cohort, 8,500 to 12,000 women aged 18 or older were enrolled in Guanacaste, Costa Rica, during about 1993 to 1994 and were followed for seven years. The controls were about 25 women whose single incident HPV16 infection cleared within 12 months with no development of precancer or cancer. An exploratory proof-of-principle case-control study, nested within the Guanacaste HPV Natural History Study in Costa Rica, was conducted to compare TCR repertoires across cervical HPV16 outcomes. Cases had a median age of about 34 years compared with 38 for controls, and baseline characteristics showed no significant differences between the groups. Five blinded duplicates per group were added as quality controls, giving about 60 samples: 50 participants and ten or so replicates. Cases were matched to controls by age within five years and by the year the sample was collected. Since HLA typing was available for only a few women, HLA type could not be ruled out as a confounder. Study-level results and caveats: Significantly higher TCR repertoire richness was observed in CIN3+ cases than in controls across sequencing depths, whereas no difference in evenness was found. Lower TRBV6-7 relative abundance was observed in cases than in controls (around 0.1% versus 0.15%; Bonferroni P = 0.0008). Whether associations preceded infection or resulted from infection could not be shown with the cross-sectional design, and effector/memory subsets and HPV-specific T cells were not isolated. T-cell numbers per sample were unknown, so richness differences could reflect varying T-cell content rather than repertoire biology. Random forest classifiers combining richness and V gene abundances distinguished cases from controls with an estimated AUC of 0.83.

Every participant had a single incident cervical HPV16 infection, and women with prevalent HPV16 infections were excluded. Cervical HPV DNA was detected by MY09/MY11 PCR and genotyped by dot-blot hybridization. Fifteen mL of heparinized blood was centrifuged, after which the buffy coat was aliquoted, frozen at -30 degrees C, and then stored at -80 degrees C. QIAGEN kits were used to extract genomic DNA from the buffy coat specimens. From the cysteine up to the phenylalanine, the CDR3 has a length of 17 residues. The DNA has 42 bases, all within the CDR3, and is read from base 1. Sequences MNHEY (CDR1) and SVGEGT (CDR2) are obtained from the germline V gene. The immunoSEQ assay used multiplex PCR to amplify TCR beta CDR3 regions from an average of roughly 1.2 ug of genomic DNA per sample. Primer bias was corrected in the assay by using a complete synthetic TCR repertoire to establish an amplification baseline. The amplicons were sequenced using the Illumina platform. The original pipeline was this. Sequences were error-corrected by clustering with frequency ratios and a modified nearest-neighbor algorithm and were then analyzed in the immunoSEQ Analyzer with IMGT gene definitions. At each rarefaction depth, TCR richness and evenness were averaged over 20 rarefaction repeats, and samples with fewer sequences than the depth were excluded. V, D and J gene relative abundances were compared between groups with Wilcoxon rank sum tests, applying FDR correction. For the blinded duplicates, the intraclass correlation was about 96% for TCR richness and averaged about 76% across around 61 gene segments. Entries here come from immuneACCESS through TCRdb and include only in-frame sequences with V and J called. Some clones fail to appear in such tables; in the studies checked, an unresolved V gene covers under half of the shortfall, and the cause of the remainder is unknown. That table is the source of V, J and clone size, and D and trimming were worked out from the DNA. The record for this sample contains tens of thousands of clones. 5% to 7% of the sample rests with the top ten.

The V and J segments used are TRBV6-2 or TRBV6-3 and TRBJ2-3; the central 13 bases match TRBD2. This TCR was recovered from a woman between 18 and 70 years old with a cervical HPV16 infection that either progressed to CIN3+ or cleared (not recorded which). The sequenced sample was blood buffy coat. The CDR3 protein sequence reads: CASSYSRLAGGGETQYF. The sequenced CDR3 bases are TGTGCCAGCAGTTACTCGAGACTAGCGGGAGGCGGGGAGACG.